This T cell receptor beta chain was recovered during a study of blood T cell repertoires in COVID-19. On the study more broadly: Collection of acute and convalescent COVID-19 samples took place in the United States, Italy and Spain. PBMCs, B-cell-depleted T cells, or T cells provided the cDNA or gDNA that made up the material.

Study processing details: Reference gene primers were amplified, and this amplification served to estimate nucleated cell counts. The table came from immunoSEQ multiplex PCR; TCRdb's copy has only in-frame clones and leaves some out. Clone size and V and J calls were adopted from that table, with D and trimming inferred from the DNA. The sample shows tens of thousands of clones, more than 75% of them seen only once. V was cut by 4 bases and J by 5 bases, with 21 bases left in between. This CDR3 has 16 residues. CDR1 is SGDLS, CDR2 YYNGEE, per germline. Material: peripheral blood. The TCR was taken from a man between 60 and 70 years old with acute or convalescent COVID-19. The J gene is TRBJ1-2, the V gene TRBV9, with a tentative D call TRBD1 (5 bases). This CDR3 reads CASSPRPFGGGYGYTF. In DNA, the CDR3 is TGTGCCAGCAGCCCACGACCTTTTGGGGGGGGATATGGCTACACCTTC. Supplemented by reference TRBV9 and TRBJ1-2, the full variable domain reads DSGVTQTPKHLITATGQRVTLRCSPRSGDLSVYWYQQSLDQGLQFLIQYYNGEERAKGNILERFSAQQFPDLHSELNLSSLELGDSALYFCASSPRPFGGGYGYTFGSGTRLTVV.